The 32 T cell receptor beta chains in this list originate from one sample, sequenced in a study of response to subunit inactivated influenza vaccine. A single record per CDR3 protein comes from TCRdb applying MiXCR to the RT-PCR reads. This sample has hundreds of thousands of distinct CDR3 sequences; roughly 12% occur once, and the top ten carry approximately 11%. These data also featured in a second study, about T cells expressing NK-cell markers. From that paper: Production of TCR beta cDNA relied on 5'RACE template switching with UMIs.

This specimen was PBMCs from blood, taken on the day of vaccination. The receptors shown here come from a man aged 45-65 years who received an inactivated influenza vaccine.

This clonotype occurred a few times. The CDR3 protein is CSARGTGVRNQPQHF. Here the CDR3 DNA reads TGCAGTGCTAGGGGAACAGGGGTTAGAAATCAGCCCCAGCATTTT. The chain is built from TRBV20-1 and TRBJ1-5, with 7 bases fitting TRBD1. Germline trimming cut 3 bases from V and 4 bases from J; bases unmatched to any gene: 9. The CDR3 totals 15 residues. Germline V gene lookup returns CDR1 DFQATT and CDR2 SNEGSKA (reference sequence).

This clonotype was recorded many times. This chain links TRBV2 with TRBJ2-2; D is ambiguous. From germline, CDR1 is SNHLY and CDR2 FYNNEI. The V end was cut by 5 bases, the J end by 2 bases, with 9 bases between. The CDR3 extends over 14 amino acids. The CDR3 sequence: CASSFTTNTGELFF. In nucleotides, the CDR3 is TGTGCCAGCAGTTTCACTACAAACACCGGGGAGCTGTTTTTT.

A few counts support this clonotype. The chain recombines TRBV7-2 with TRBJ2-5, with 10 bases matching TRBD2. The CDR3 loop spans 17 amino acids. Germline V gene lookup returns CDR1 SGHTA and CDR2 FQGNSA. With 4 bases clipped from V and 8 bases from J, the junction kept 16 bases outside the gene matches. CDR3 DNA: TGTGCCAGCAGCTCGGCGGCTAGCGGGGGCTTCGATCTTACCCAGTACTTC. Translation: CASSSAASGGFDLTQYF.

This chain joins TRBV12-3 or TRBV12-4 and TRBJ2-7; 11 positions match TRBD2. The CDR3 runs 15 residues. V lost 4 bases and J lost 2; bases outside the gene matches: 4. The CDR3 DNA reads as TGTGCCAGCAGTTCGACTAGCGGGACAACCTACGAGCAGTACTTC. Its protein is CASSSTSGTTYEQYF.

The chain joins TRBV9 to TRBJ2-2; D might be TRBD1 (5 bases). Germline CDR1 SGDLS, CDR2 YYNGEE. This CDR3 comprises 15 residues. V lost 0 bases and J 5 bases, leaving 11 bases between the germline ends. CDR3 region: CASSVGAGLTGELFF. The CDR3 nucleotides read TGTGCCAGCAGCGTAGGGGCAGGGTTGACCGGGGAGCTGTTTTTT. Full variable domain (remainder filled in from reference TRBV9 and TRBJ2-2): DSGVTQTPKHLITATGQRVTLRCSPRSGDLSVYWYQQSLDQGLQFLIQYYNGEERAKGNILERFSAQQFPDLHSELNLSSLELGDSALYFCASSVGAGLTGELFFGEGSRLTVL.

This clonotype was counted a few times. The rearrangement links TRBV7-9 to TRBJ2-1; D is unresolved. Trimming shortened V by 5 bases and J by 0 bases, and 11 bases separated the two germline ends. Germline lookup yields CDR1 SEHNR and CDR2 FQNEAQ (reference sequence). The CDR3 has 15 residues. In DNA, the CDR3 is TGTGCCAGCAGCCCCTACTTGAGCTCCTACAATGAGCAGTTCTTC. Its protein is CASSPYLSSYNEQFF.

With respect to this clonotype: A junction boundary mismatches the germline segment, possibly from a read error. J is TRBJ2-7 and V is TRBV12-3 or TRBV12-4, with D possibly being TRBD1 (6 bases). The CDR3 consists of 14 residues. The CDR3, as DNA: TGTGGCAGCAGTTTTAGCGACAGGTCCTACGAGCAGTACTTC. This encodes CGSSFSDRSYEQYF.

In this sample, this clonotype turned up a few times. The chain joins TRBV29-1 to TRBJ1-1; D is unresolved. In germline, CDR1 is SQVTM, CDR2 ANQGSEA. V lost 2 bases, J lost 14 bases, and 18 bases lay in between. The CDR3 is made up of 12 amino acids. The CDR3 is CSVERSRQDGFF. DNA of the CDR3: TGCAGCGTTGAAAGGTCCAGACAAGACGGCTTCTTT.

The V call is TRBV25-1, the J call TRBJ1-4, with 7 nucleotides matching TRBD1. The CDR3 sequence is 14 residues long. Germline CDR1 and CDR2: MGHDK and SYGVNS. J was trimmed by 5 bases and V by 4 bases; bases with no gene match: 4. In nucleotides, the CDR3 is TGTGCCAGCAGTGTTCCGGGACAGAATGAAAAACTGTTTTTT. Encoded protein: CASSVPGQNEKLFF.

The CDR3 sequence is CSVCSSGNTDTQYF. DNA of the CDR3: TGCAGCGTCTGCTCGAGCGGGAACACAGATACGCAGTATTTT. The J gene is TRBJ2-3, the V gene TRBV29-1, with 7 bases matching TRBD2. The CDR3 is made up of 14 amino acids. Germline CDR1 SQVTM, CDR2 ANQGSEA. V trimming: 6 bases; J trimming: 2 bases; junction bases outside the gene matches: 8.

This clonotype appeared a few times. The chain's CDR3 is CATSEGGNQPQHF. In DNA form, the CDR3 reads TGTGCCACCAGTGAGGGGGGCAATCAGCCCCAGCATTTT. J is TRBJ1-5 and V is TRBV24-1; possibly TRBD1 for D (5 bases). The CDR3 contains 13 residues. Germline V gene sequence: CDR1 KGHDR, CDR2 SFDVKD. V lost 4 bases, J lost 2 bases, and 5 bases lay in between.

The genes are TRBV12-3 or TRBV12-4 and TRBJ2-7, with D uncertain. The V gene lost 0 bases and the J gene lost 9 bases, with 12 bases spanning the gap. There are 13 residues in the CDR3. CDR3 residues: CASSLAPLDGQYF. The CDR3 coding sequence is TGTGCCAGCAGTTTAGCCCCTCTTGATGGGCAGTACTTC.

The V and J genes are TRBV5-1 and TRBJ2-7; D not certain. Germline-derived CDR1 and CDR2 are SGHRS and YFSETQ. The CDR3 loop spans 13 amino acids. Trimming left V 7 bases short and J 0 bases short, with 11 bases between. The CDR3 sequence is CASGPADSYEQYF. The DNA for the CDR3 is TGCGCCAGCGGACCCGCGGACTCCTACGAGCAGTACTTC.

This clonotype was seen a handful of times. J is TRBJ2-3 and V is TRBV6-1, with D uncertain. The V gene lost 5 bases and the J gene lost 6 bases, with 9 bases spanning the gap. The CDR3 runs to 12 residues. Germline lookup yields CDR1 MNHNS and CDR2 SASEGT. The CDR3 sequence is CASSRAADTQYF. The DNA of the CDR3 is TGTGCCAGCAGTCGGGCGGCGGATACGCAGTATTTT.

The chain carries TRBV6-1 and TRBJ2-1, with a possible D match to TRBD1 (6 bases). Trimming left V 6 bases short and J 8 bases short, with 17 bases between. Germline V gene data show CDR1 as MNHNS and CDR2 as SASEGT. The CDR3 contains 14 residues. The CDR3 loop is CASRRQDPWDEQFF. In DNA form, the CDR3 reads TGTGCCAGCAGAAGACAGGACCCATGGGATGAGCAGTTCTTC.

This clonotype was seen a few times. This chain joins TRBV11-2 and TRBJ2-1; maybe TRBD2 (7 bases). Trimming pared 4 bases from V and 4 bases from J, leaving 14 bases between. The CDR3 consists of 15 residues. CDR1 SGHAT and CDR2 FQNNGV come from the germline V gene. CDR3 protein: CASSSGGAPYNEQFF. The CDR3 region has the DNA TGTGCCAGCAGCTCTGGGGGGGCCCCTTACAATGAGCAGTTCTTC.

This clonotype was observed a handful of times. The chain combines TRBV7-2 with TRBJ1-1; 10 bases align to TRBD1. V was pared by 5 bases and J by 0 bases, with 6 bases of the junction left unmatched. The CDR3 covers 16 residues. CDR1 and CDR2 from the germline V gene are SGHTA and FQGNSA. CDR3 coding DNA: TGTGCCAGCAGCGCGGGGACAGGGGCATTGAACACTGAAGCTTTCTTT. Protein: CASSAGTGALNTEAFF.

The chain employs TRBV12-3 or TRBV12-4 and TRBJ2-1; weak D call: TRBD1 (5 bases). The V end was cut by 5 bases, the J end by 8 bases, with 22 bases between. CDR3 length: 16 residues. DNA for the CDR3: TGTGCCAGCAGTCCCCTCGGTACAGGATCAGGGCATGAGCAGTTCTTC. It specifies CASSPLGTGSGHEQFF.

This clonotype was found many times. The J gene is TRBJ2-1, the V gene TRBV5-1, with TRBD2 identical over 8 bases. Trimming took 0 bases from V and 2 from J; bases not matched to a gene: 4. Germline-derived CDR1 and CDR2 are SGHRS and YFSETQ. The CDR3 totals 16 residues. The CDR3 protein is CASSLAVTSAYNEQFF. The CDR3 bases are TGCGCCAGCAGCTTGGCAGTGACTAGCGCCTACAATGAGCAGTTCTTC. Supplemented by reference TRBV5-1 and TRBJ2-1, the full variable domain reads KAGVTQTPRYLIKTRGQQVTLSCSPISGHRSVSWYQQTPGQGLQFLFEYFSETQRNKGNFPGRFSGRQFSNSRSEMNVSTLELGDSALYLCASSLAVTSAYNEQFFGPGTRLTVL.

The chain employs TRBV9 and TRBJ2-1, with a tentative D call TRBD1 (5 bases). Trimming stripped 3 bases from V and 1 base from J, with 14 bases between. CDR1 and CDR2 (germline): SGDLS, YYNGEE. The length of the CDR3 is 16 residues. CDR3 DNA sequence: TGTGCCAGCAGCGCCCACGGACATGGGTCCTACAATGAGCAGTTCTTC. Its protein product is CASSAHGHGSYNEQFF.

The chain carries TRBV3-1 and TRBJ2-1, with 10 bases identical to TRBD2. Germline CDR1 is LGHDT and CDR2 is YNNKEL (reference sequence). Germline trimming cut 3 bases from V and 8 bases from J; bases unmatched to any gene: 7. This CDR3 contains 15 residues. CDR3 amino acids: CASSQIRLAGDEQFF. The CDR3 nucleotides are TGTGCCAGCAGCCAGATAAGACTAGCGGGTGATGAGCAGTTCTTC.

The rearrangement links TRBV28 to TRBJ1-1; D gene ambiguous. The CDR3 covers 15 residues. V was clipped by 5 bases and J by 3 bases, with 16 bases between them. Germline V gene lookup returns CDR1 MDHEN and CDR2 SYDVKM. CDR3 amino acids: CASSTPPPSDTEAFF. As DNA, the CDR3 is TGTGCCAGCAGTACGCCGCCCCCCTCAGACACTGAAGCTTTCTTT.

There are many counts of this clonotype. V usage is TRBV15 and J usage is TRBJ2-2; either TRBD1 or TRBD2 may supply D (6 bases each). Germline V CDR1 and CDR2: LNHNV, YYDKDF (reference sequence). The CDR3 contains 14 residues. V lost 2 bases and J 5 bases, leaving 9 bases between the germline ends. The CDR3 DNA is TGTGCCACCAGCAGACGAGGGGGGACCGGGGAGCTGTTTTTT. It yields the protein CATSRRGGTGELFF. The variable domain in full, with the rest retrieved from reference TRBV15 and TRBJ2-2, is DAMVIQNPRYQVTQFGKPVTLSCSQTLNHNVMYWYQQKSSQAPKLLFHYYDKDFNNEADTPDNFQSRRPNTSFCFLDIRSPGLGDTAMYLCATSRRGGTGELFFGEGSRLTVL.

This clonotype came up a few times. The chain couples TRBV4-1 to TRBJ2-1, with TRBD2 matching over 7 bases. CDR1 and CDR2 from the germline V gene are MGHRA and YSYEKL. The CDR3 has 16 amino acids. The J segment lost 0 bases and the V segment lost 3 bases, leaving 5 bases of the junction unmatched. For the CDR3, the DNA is TGCGCCAGCAGCCACCCGCGGGGGACCTCCTACAATGAGCAGTTCTTC. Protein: CASSHPRGTSYNEQFF.

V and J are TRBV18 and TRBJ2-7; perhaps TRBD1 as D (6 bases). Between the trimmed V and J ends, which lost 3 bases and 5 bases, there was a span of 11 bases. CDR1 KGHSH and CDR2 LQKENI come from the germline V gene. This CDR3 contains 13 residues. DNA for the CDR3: TGTGCCAGCTCACCCGGGACATCTAACGAGCAGTACTTC. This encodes CASSPGTSNEQYF.

The CDR3 bases are TGTGCCAGCAGTTGGTCATGGGGGTTACGAGAAAAACTGTTTTTT. It is translated as CASSWSWGLREKLFF. The chain carries TRBV12-3 or TRBV12-4 and TRBJ1-4; D may be TRBD1 (5 bases). The CDR3 sequence is 15 residues long. Deletions cut 4 bases from V and 8 bases from J, with 17 bases between.

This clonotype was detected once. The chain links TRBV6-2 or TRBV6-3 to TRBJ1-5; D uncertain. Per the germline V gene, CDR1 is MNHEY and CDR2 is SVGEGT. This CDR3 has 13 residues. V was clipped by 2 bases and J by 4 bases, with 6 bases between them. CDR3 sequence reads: CASSYTVNQPQHF. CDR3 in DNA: TGTGCCAGCAGTTACACGGTTAATCAGCCCCAGCATTTT.

This CDR3 reads CASSGPGQGYDEQYF. The DNA of the CDR3 is TGTGCCAGCAGTGGACCGGGACAGGGTTACGACGAGCAGTACTTC. V usage is TRBV28 and J usage is TRBJ2-7, with 9 bases lining up with TRBD1. Germline loops: CDR1 MDHEN, CDR2 SYDVKM. This CDR3 is built from 15 residues. With 5 bases clipped from V and 5 bases from J, the junction kept 10 bases outside the gene matches.

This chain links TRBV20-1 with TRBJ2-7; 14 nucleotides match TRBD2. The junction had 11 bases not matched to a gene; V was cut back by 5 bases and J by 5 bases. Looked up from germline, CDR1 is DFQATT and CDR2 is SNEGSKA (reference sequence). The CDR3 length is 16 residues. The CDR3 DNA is TGCAGTGCTGAGACCGGGACTAGCGGGAGTATCCACGAGCAGTACTTC. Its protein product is CSAETGTSGSIHEQYF.

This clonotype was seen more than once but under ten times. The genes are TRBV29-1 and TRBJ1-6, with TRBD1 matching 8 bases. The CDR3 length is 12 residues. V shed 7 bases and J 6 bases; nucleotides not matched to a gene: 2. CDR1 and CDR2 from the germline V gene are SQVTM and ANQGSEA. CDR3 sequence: CSGTGFNSPLHF. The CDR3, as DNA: TGCAGCGGGACAGGGTTTAATTCACCCCTCCACTTT. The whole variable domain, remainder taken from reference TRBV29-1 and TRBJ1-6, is SAVISQKPSRDICQRGTSLTIQCQVDSQVTMMFWYRQQPGQSLTLIATANQGSEATYESGFVIDKFPISRPNLTFSTLTVSNMSPEDSSIYLCSGTGFNSPLHFGNGTRLTVT.

The CDR3 protein is CASRSPGTGEETQYF. CDR3 nucleotide sequence: TGTGCCAGCAGAAGTCCCGGGACAGGGGAAGAGACCCAGTACTTC. The chain has TRBV28 and TRBJ2-5, with TRBD1 matching 10 bases. Germline V gene lookup returns CDR1 MDHEN and CDR2 SYDVKM. The CDR3 totals 15 residues. V trimming: 6 bases; J trimming: 3 bases; junction bases outside the gene matches: 7.

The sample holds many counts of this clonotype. The CDR3 nucleotides are TGCGCCAGCAGCTCTGGACAGGCCAACGAGCAGTACTTC. It specifies CASSSGQANEQYF. The gene calls are TRBV5-1 and TRBJ2-7; 7 nucleotides align to TRBD1. V was pared by 3 bases and J by 5 bases, with 5 bases of the junction left unmatched. Germline V CDR1 and CDR2: SGHRS, YFSETQ. The CDR3 is 13 residues long.